This T cell receptor beta chain is drawn from a study of shared clonotypes between healthy human individuals. General study results and limits: Only blood was sampled, and tissue TCR repertoires likely differ from blood ones.

Turning to this clone: Its antigen remains unidentified.

The trim removed 7 bases at V and 11 bases at J, leaving 17 bases unmatched. The CDR3 sequence is 15 residues long. Per germline, CDR1 ENHRY and CDR2 SYGVKD. The method was immunoSEQ multiplex PCR; TCRdb's version includes in-frame clones alone and lacks a portion of them. This table has 2 million to 3 million clones, approximately 93% appearing once. The chain is built from TRBV10-3 and TRBJ2-1; TRBD2 aligns across 7 bases. This sequence was found in a man between 18 and 35 years old in good health. Some clones in this sample may be carry-over from other donors' samples. Material: naive CD4+ T cells from PBMCs. The subset here: CD45RA+ positively selected. The CDR3 DNA reads TGTGCCATCAATGTCTCTGGGCGGGAGAAGTGGAAGCAGTTCTTC. Translating gives CAINVSGREKWKQFF.